These 26 T cell receptor beta chains came from one sample sequenced in a study of blood T cell repertoires in COVID-19. TCRdb's copy holds only in-frame clones and misses some; the assay was immunoSEQ multiplex PCR. The sample consists of about 270,000 clones, 83% of them appearing once. The sequencing input was peripheral blood. The receptors shown here come from a woman aged 45-65 years who had recovered from COVID-19.

The chain carries TRBV27 and TRBJ2-1; 8 nucleotides line up with TRBD2. Trimming took 6 bases from V and 6 from J; bases not matched to a gene: 7. The CDR3 consists of 14 residues. Germline values: CDR1 MNHEY, CDR2 SMNVEV (reference sequence). The CDR3 loop is CASSPEAGVNEQFF. The DNA for the CDR3 is TGTGCCAGCAGCCCCGAAGCGGGAGTCAATGAGCAGTTCTTC.

The gene calls are TRBV6-2 or TRBV6-3 and TRBJ2-2; D might be TRBD1 (5 bases). V was shortened by 5 bases and J by 6 bases, with 7 bases between the two germline ends. The germline CDR1 and CDR2 sequences are MNHEY and SVGEGT. The length of the CDR3 is 12 residues. The CDR3 reads CASSTGAGELFF. In DNA form, the CDR3 reads TGTGCCAGCAGTACAGGAGCCGGGGAGCTGTTTTTT.

The genes are TRBV24-1 and TRBJ2-6, with 8 bases identical to TRBD1. Germline V gives CDR1 KGHDR, CDR2 SFDVKD. The length of the CDR3 is 19 residues. V shed 3 bases, J shed 0 bases, and the junction held 9 bases outside the gene matches. CDR3 amino acids: CATSDQRTGLGSGANVLTF. CDR3 DNA: TGTGCCACCAGTGATCAACGGACAGGGCTGGGCTCTGGGGCCAACGTCCTGACTTTC.

The chain couples TRBV5-1 to TRBJ2-2; D is unresolved. The CDR3 has 15 residues. V was cut by 0 bases and J by 0 bases, with 6 bases left in between. Germline CDR1 and CDR2: SGHRS and YFSETQ. The CDR3 DNA sequence: TGCGCCAGCAGCTTGGTTAGAGCGAACACCGGGGAGCTGTTTTTT. Protein: CASSLVRANTGELFF.

This clone was seen a few times. J is TRBJ1-2 and V is TRBV3-1 (or the pseudogene TRBV3-2); 10 nucleotides match TRBD1. Per germline, CDR1 LGHDT and CDR2 YNNKEL (reference sequence). The CDR3 covers 17 residues. Trimming removed 5 bases from V and 5 bases from J; junction bases left unmatched: 14. In DNA form, the CDR3 reads TGTGCCAGCAGCTCCCGACAGGGGGCCCCCCAGGTGTATGGCTACACCTTC. Its protein product is CASSSRQGAPQVYGYTF.

The rearrangement uses TRBV6-1 and TRBJ2-3; D might be TRBD1 (6 bases). Per the germline V gene, CDR1 is MNHNS and CDR2 is SASEGT. This CDR3 has 15 amino acids. Trimming took off 1 base at V and 0 bases at J, with 8 bases between the two ends. The CDR3 loop reads CASSEGTGSTDTQYF. The CDR3 nucleotides read TGTGCCAGCAGTGAAGGTACAGGGAGCACAGATACGCAGTATTTT.

The rearrangement uses TRBV28 and TRBJ1-6; D is possibly TRBD1 (5 bases). CDR3 length equals 17 residues. V was trimmed by 6 bases and J by 0 bases, leaving 15 bases between them. Germline V gene data show CDR1 as MDHEN and CDR2 as SYDVKM. This chain's CDR3 is CASRPREGSSYNSPLHF. The CDR3 region has the DNA TGTGCCAGCAGACCCCGGGAGGGGAGCTCCTATAATTCACCCCTCCACTTT.

This clone was picked up one time. The chain combines TRBV6-2 or TRBV6-3 with TRBJ2-3; D call uncertain. Germline lookup yields CDR1 MNHEY and CDR2 SVGEGT. V was shortened by 2 bases and J by 2 bases, with 11 bases between the two germline ends. This CDR3 has 15 residues. The CDR3 loop is CASSYVYLLTDTQYF. The CDR3 DNA follows: TGTGCCAGCAGTTACGTCTATTTGCTCACAGATACGCAGTATTTT.

The J gene is TRBJ2-1, the V gene TRBV7-3; 7 bases fit TRBD2. This CDR3 has 15 residues. V shed 3 bases, J shed 0 bases, and the junction held 2 bases outside the gene matches. Germline CDR1 and CDR2: SGHTA and FQGTGA. CDR3 sequence (DNA): TGTGCCAGCAGCTTTTCTAGCGGCTCCTACAATGAGCAGTTCTTC. Its protein is CASSFSSGSYNEQFF.

The genes are TRBV5-4 and TRBJ2-1; D gene uncertain. This CDR3 spans 14 amino acids. Germline V CDR1 and CDR2: SGHNT, YYREEE (reference sequence). Deletions cut 2 bases from V and 0 bases from J, with 6 bases between. The CDR3 loop reads CASSFPGSYNEQFF. In nucleotides, the CDR3 is TGTGCCAGCAGCTTCCCCGGCTCCTACAATGAGCAGTTCTTC.

The chain links TRBV9 to TRBJ2-5, with 9 bases lining up with TRBD1. This CDR3 is 17 amino acids long. Trimming removed 2 bases from V and 3 bases from J; junction bases left unmatched: 11. The germline gives CDR1 SGDLS, CDR2 YYNGEE. The CDR3 reads CASSVHSGTGTEETQYF. The CDR3 DNA sequence: TGTGCCAGCAGCGTCCACTCCGGGACAGGGACCGAAGAGACCCAGTACTTC.

The gene calls are TRBV7-9 and TRBJ1-2, with D possibly TRBD1 on 5 matching bases. This CDR3 region has 13 residues. The V end was cut by 5 bases, the J end by 2 bases, with 9 bases between. Germline V gives CDR1 SEHNR, CDR2 FQNEAQ (reference sequence). The CDR3 sequence is CASSQGANYGYTF. CDR3 coding DNA: TGTGCCAGCAGCCAGGGCGCAAACTATGGCTACACCTTC.

This sequence joins TRBV5-8 and TRBJ2-7, with 8 nucleotides matching TRBD1. Trimming at V came to 4 bases and at J to 4 bases, leaving 4 bases not matched to a gene. The CDR3 is 13 residues long. Looked up from germline, CDR1 is SGHTS and CDR2 is YDEGEE. CDR3 in DNA: TGTGCCAGCAGCCCCGACAGGGGTTACGAGCAGTACTTC. Its translation is CASSPDRGYEQYF.

J is TRBJ1-6 and V is TRBV9; TRBD1 might be the D (6 bases). CDR1 and CDR2 (germline): SGDLS, YYNGEE. CDR3 length: 16 residues. Trimming removed 3 bases at V and 6 bases at J, with 16 bases between. CDR3: CASSGATGTGNSPLHF. The DNA of the CDR3 is TGTGCCAGCAGCGGGGCCACAGGGACGGGTAATTCACCCCTCCACTTT.

The CDR3 coding sequence is TGTGCCAGCAGCTTGCGTAGGACAGATAATTCACCCCTCCACTTT. It codes for CASSLRRTDNSPLHF. The chain has TRBV7-2 and TRBJ1-6; tentative D call: TRBD1 (6 bases). V lost 3 bases and J lost 5, with 11 bases in between. Germline V gene sequence: CDR1 SGHTA, CDR2 FQGNSA. The CDR3 covers 15 residues.

V is TRBV4-3 and J is TRBJ2-7, with 7 bases fitting TRBD1. Looked up from germline, CDR1 is LGHNA and CDR2 is YSLEER. The CDR3 length is 15 residues. J gave up 2 bases and V 1 base, and 5 bases lay outside the gene matches. The CDR3 DNA sequence: TGCGCCAGCAGCCAAGGTGGGGGACAGACCTACGAGCAGTACTTC. It specifies CASSQGGGQTYEQYF.

The V gene is TRBV3-1 (or the pseudogene TRBV3-2), the J gene TRBJ2-2; the match to TRBD2 covers 7 bases. V shed 0 bases and J 8 bases; nucleotides not matched to a gene: 6. The CDR3 totals 15 residues. The germline gives CDR1 LGHDT, CDR2 YNNKEL (reference sequence). The CDR3 nucleotides read TGTGCCAGCAGCCAAGATTCGGGAGGCGGGGGGGAGCTGTTTTTT. Amino acids: CASSQDSGGGGELFF.

The chain links TRBV5-1 to TRBJ1-1, with a weak D call TRBD1 (6 bases). V gave up 4 bases and J gave up 2 bases, with 12 bases separating them. CDR3 length: 14 amino acids. Germline V gene data show CDR1 as SGHRS and CDR2 as YFSETQ. CDR3 in DNA: TGCGCCAGCAGCCGCCAACAGGGTAACACTGAAGCTTTCTTT. This translates into CASSRQQGNTEAFF. Combining the CDR3 with reference TRBV5-1 and TRBJ1-1 gives the whole variable domain KAGVTQTPRYLIKTRGQQVTLSCSPISGHRSVSWYQQTPGQGLQFLFEYFSETQRNKGNFPGRFSGRQFSNSRSEMNVSTLELGDSALYLCASSRQQGNTEAFFGQGTRLTVV.

The chain uses TRBV28 and TRBJ2-7, with D maybe TRBD2 (5 bases). V lost 4 bases, J lost 7 bases, and 17 bases lay in between. The germline CDR1 and CDR2 sequences are MDHEN and SYDVKM. CDR3 length: 14 amino acids. This CDR3 is CASSSDLLREEQYF. The CDR3, as DNA: TGTGCCAGCAGTTCGGACCTCTTGAGGGAGGAGCAGTACTTC.

This chain uses TRBV28 with TRBJ1-3; D gene uncertain. This CDR3 region has 15 residues. Germline CDR1 MDHEN, CDR2 SYDVKM. V lost 5 bases and J 4 bases, leaving 15 bases between the germline ends. CDR3 nucleotides: TGTGCCAGCAGTCCCCTTCGAAGCTCCGGAAACACCATATATTTT. Encoded protein: CASSPLRSSGNTIYF.

V and J are TRBV19 and TRBJ2-3, with TRBD1 as a possible D gene (5 bases). The V gene's germline CDR1 is LNHDA and CDR2 SQIVND (reference sequence). With 3 bases removed from V and 4 bases from J, the gap between germline ends came to 17 bases. The CDR3 is made up of 16 amino acids. CDR3 residues: CASSISGYPWPDTQYF. In DNA form, the CDR3 reads TGTGCCAGTAGTATTTCAGGGTATCCCTGGCCAGATACGCAGTATTTT.

In nucleotides, the CDR3 is TGCAGCGTTGTTCAGGAGGCAAATTATGGCTACACCTTC. Protein product: CSVVQEANYGYTF. The V and J genes are TRBV29-1 and TRBJ1-2; D uncertain. Deletions cut 4 bases from V and 5 bases from J, with 14 bases between. Germline V gene lookup returns CDR1 SQVTM and CDR2 ANQGSEA. CDR3 length: 13 amino acids.

V gene TRBV27 combines with J gene TRBJ2-1; TRBD2 aligns across 7 bases. From germline, CDR1 is MNHEY and CDR2 SMNVEV (reference sequence). Trimming at V came to 0 bases and at J to 4 bases, leaving 6 bases not matched to a gene. The CDR3 totals 16 residues. The CDR3 loop reads CASSLSLQGGYNEQFF. The CDR3 DNA is TGTGCCAGCAGTTTATCCCTCCAGGGAGGGTACAATGAGCAGTTCTTC.

The gene calls are TRBV4-1 and TRBJ1-5, with 7 bases identical to TRBD1. Germline lookup yields CDR1 MGHRA and CDR2 YSYEKL. CDR3 size: 15 residues. Losses at the gene ends were 5 bases for V and 1 base for J; bases not matched to a gene: 5. CDR3 protein: CASSLHRGSNQPQHF. CDR3 DNA sequence: TGCGCCAGCAGCTTACACAGGGGAAGCAATCAGCCCCAGCATTTT.

Notes on this clone: Other DNA sequences in the same sample also yield this CDR3. This chain joins TRBV5-4 and TRBJ1-1; 7 nucleotides match TRBD1. Trimming removed 3 bases from V and 2 bases from J; junction bases left unmatched: 1. The CDR3 contains 13 residues. Per germline, CDR1 SGHNT and CDR2 YYREEE (reference sequence). Here the CDR3 DNA reads TGTGCCAGCAGCTGGGACAGAAACACTGAAGCTTTCTTT. Translated: CASSWDRNTEAFF.

The rearrangement uses TRBV18 and TRBJ1-1; D might be TRBD1 (5 bases). The germline V gene encodes CDR1 KGHSH and CDR2 LQKENI. The V and J ends lost 6 bases and 0 bases respectively, with 8 bases between them. The CDR3 sequence is 13 residues long. CDR3 sequence reads: CASSPDMNTEAFF. CDR3 nucleotides: TGTGCCAGCTCGCCGGACATGAACACTGAAGCTTTCTTT.